This T cell receptor beta chain comes out of a study of T cells in Graves' hyperthyroidism and ophthalmopathy. Study-wide findings and caveats: The model forecast ophthalmopathy, anticipating it by a median around 6.5 months before onset.

A remark on this clonotype: Its antigen is still unknown.

Trimming took 5 bases from V and 7 from J, leaving 12 bases between them. Looked up from germline, CDR1 is MGHDK and CDR2 is SYGVNS. The length of the CDR3 is 14 residues. The TCR beta CDR3 regions underwent amplification using RNA transcripts as the source. The TCR CDR3 first-round RT-PCR relied on the HTBI primer set. MiXCR, run by TCRdb on the multiplex PCR reads, gives a single entry per CDR3 protein. This table holds hundreds of thousands of distinct CDR3 sequences, roughly 46% found once. Exclusion followed for patients with uncontrolled infection, other autoimmune disease, pregnancy or lactation.

The rearrangement links TRBV25-1 to TRBJ1-6; D possibly corresponds to TRBD1 (5 bases). The sequence was collected from an adult man with Graves' disease, either hyperthyroidism or ophthalmopathy (not recorded which). The sample taken for sequencing was peripheral blood or thyroid tissue (not recorded which). The CDR3 loop reads CASSLTEKNSPLHF. The CDR3 nucleotides are TGTGCCAGCAGTCTGACAGAGAAAAATTCACCCCTCCACTTT.